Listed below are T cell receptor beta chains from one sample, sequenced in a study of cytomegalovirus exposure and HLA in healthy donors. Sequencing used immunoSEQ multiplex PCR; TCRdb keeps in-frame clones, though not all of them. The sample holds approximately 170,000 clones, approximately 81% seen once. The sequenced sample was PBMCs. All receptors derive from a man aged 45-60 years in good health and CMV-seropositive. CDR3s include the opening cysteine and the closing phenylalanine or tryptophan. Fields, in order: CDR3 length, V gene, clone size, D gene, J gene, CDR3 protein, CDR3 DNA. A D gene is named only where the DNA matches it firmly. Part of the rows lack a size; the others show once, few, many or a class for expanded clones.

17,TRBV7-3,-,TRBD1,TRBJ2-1,CASSLTVGQGVYNEQFF,TGTGCCAGCAGCTTAACGGTCGGACAGGGGGTCTACAATGAGCAGTTCTTC
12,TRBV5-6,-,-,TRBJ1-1,CASSLRYTEAFF,TGTGCCAGCAGCTTGCGGTACACTGAAGCTTTCTTT
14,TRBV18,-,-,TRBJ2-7,CASSPSFSPYEQYF,TGTGCCAGCTCACCGAGTTTTTCTCCTTACGAGCAGTACTTC
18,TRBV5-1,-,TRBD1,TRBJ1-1,CASSLRPGQGMSNTEAFF,TGCGCCAGCAGCTTGAGGCCGGGACAGGGCATGTCAAACACTGAAGCTTTCTTT
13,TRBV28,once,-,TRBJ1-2,CASSGDTPYGYTF,TGTGCCAGCAGTGGGGACACCCCCTATGGCTACACCTTC
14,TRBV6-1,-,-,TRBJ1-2,CASSKDGLNYGYTF,TGTGCCAGCAGTAAGGACGGACTAAACTATGGCTACACCTTC
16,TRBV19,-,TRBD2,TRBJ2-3,CASSIGGLAGSDTQYF,TGTGCCAGTAGTATAGGGGGACTAGCCGGTTCCGATACGCAGTATTTT
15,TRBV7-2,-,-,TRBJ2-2,CASSLNQAVTGELFF,TGTGCCAGCAGCTTAAATCAAGCGGTGACCGGGGAGCTGTTTTTT
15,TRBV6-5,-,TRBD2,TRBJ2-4,CASSATSGVKNIQYF,TGTGCCAGCAGCGCGACTAGCGGGGTCAAAAACATTCAGTACTTC
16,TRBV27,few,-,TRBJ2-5,CASSQNPRVGWETQYF,TGTGCCAGCAGTCAAAACCCCAGGGTGGGGTGGGAGACCCAGTACTTC
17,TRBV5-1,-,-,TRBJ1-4,CASSLASSGRANEKLFF,TGCGCCAGCAGCTTGGCCTCTTCAGGGAGGGCTAATGAAAAACTGTTTTTT
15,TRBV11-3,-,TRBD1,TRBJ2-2,CASSLGQGGSGELFF,TGTGCCAGCAGCTTGGGACAGGGCGGGAGCGGGGAGCTGTTTTTT
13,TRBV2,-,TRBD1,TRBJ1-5,CASETGGNQPQHF,TGTGCCAGCGAGACAGGGGGCAATCAGCCCCAGCATTTT
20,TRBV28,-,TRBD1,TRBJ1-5,CASSSIFRDRSHLGNQPQHF,TGTGCCAGCAGTTCAATATTCCGGGACAGGAGCCACCTGGGCAATCAGCCCCAGCATTTT
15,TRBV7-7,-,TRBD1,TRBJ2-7,CASSLKQGVISCQYF,TGTGCTAGCAGCTTAAAACAGGGGGTTATATCCTGCCAGTACTTC
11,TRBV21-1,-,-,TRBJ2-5,CASSNRDRDHF,TGTGCCAGCAGCAACCGGGACAGGGACCACTTC
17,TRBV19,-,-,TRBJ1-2,CASSIGPAEASTYGYTF,TGTGCCAGTAGTATAGGGCCCGCGGAGGCCTCCACCTATGGCTACACCTTC
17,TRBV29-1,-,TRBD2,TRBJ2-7,CSVEEREREGMTYEQYF,TGCAGTGTTGAAGAGCGAGAGCGGGAGGGAATGACGTACGAGCAGTACTTC
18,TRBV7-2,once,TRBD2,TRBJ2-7,CASSAPGLAGGISYEQYF,TGTGCCAGCAGCGCTCCGGGACTAGCGGGAGGGATCTCCTACGAGCAGTACTTC
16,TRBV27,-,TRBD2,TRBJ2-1,CASSSDRTSGYNEQFF,TGTGCCAGCAGTTCCGACCGGACTAGCGGGTACAATGAGCAGTTCTTC
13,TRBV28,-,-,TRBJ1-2,CASAGPPNYGYTF,TGTGCCAGTGCAGGGCCCCCTAACTATGGCTACACCTTC
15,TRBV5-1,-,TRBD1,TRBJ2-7,CASSYPDRAAYEQYF,TGCGCCAGCAGCTACCCGGACAGGGCAGCCTACGAGCAGTACTTC
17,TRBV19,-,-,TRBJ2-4,CASSPSYSLEYKNIQYF,TGTGCCAGTAGTCCCTCCTATTCACTAGAGTACAAAAACATTCAGTACTTC